The present T cell receptor beta chain was sequenced within a study of beta chain features in type 1 diabetes. General observations from the study: Lower insertion and higher deletion counts appeared at VDJ junctions in type 1 diabetes patients. HLA influence on TCRB rearrangement stayed unresolved here. TCRB CDR3 length was moderately but significantly reduced in all four CD4+ subsets of Type 1 diabetes patients.

Expressed TCRB transcripts were sequenced because the isolated RNA had all been reverse transcribed beforehand. The table came from immunoSEQ multiplex PCR; TCRdb's copy has only in-frame clones and leaves some out. The repertoire consists of approximately 250,000 clones, with around 24% occurring once and the leading ten covering about 0.012%. Markers CD45RO/CCR7/CD25/CD127/CD95/CD27 served to sort CD4+ naive, central memory, regulatory and stem cell-like memory cells. Deletions cut 8 bases from V and 4 bases from J, with 10 bases between. Germline CDR1 reads MNHEY; CDR2 reads SVGAGI. The CDR3 covers 12 residues. This clone showed up just a few times. Its antigen is not identified.

The source material was naive CD4+ T cells from blood. The chain combines TRBV6-5 with TRBJ2-3, with D perhaps matching TRBD1 (6 bases). This TCR was sampled from a woman in her 30s with type 1 diabetes. The CDR3 bases are TGTGCCAGCCGACGGACAGCAGATACGCAGTATTTT. It encodes CASRRTADTQYF.